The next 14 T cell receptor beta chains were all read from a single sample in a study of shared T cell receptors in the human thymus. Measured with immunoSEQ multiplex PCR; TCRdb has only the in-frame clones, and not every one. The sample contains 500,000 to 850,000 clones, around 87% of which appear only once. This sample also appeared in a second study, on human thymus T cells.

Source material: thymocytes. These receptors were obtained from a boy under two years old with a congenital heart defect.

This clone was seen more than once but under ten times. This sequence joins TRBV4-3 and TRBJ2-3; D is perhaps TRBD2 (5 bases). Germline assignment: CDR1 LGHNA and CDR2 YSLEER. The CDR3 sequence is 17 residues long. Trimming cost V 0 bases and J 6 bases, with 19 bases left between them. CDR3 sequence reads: CASSQDWLRAQRDTQYF. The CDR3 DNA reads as TGCGCCAGCAGCCAAGATTGGTTGAGGGCCCAAAGGGATACGCAGTATTTT.

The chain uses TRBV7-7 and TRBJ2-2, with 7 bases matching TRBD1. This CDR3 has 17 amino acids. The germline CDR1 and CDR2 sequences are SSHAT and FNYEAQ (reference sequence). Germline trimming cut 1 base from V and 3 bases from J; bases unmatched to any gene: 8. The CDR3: CASSLGQGGVDTGELFF. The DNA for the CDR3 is TGTGCCAGCAGCTTAGGACAGGGCGGCGTCGACACCGGGGAGCTGTTTTTT.

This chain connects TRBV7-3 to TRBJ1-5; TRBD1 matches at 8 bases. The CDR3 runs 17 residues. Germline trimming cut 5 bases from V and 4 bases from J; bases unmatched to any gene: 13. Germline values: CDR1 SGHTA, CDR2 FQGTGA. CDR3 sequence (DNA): TGTGCCAGCAGCCAATACCCAGGGACAGGCCGGAATCAGCCCCAGCATTTT. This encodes CASSQYPGTGRNQPQHF.

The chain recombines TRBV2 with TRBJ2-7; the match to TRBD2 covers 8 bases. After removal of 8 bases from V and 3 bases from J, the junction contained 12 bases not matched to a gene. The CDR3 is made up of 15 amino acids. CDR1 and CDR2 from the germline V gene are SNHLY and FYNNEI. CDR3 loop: CASLGASGGDYEQYF. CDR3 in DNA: TGTGCCAGCCTAGGGGCCAGCGGGGGCGACTACGAGCAGTACTTC.

CDR3 in amino acids: CASSHPGESPLHF. The CDR3 nucleotides are TGTGCCAGCAGCCACCCGGGGGAATCACCCCTCCACTTT. The chain has TRBV7-9 and TRBJ1-6, with D possibly TRBD1 on 5 matching bases. CDR3 length: 13 residues. CDR1 and CDR2 (germline): SEHNR, FQNEAQ (reference sequence). V lost 5 bases and J 10 bases, leaving 12 bases between the germline ends.

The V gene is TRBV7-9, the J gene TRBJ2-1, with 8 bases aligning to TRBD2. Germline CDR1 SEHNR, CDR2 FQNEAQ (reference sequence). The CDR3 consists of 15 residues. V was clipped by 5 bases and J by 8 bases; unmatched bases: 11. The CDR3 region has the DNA TGTGCCAGCAGCAGTCTCGGGGGGGGGCCGTATGAGCAGTTCTTC. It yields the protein CASSSLGGGPYEQFF.

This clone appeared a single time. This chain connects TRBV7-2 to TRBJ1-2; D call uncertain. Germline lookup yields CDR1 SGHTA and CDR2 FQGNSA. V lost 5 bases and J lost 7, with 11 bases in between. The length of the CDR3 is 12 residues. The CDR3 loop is CASSPIAVGYTF. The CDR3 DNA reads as TGTGCCAGCAGCCCAATAGCGGTTGGCTACACCTTC.

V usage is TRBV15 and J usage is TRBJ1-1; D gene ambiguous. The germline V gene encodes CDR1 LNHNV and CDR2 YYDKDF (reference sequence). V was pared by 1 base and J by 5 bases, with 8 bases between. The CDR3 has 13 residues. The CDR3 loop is CATSRVRRTEAFF. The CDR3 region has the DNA TGTGCCACCAGCAGAGTTCGGAGAACTGAAGCTTTCTTT.

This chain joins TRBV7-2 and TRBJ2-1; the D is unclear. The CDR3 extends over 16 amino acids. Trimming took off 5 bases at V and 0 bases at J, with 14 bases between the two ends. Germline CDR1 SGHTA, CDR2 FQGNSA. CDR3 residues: CASSPRNRSSYNEQFF. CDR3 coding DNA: TGTGCCAGCAGCCCACGGAATCGGAGCTCCTACAATGAGCAGTTCTTC.

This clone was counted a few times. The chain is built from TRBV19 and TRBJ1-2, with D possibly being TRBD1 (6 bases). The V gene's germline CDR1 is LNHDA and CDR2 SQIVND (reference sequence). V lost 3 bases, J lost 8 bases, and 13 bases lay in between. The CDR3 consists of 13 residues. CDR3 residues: CASSIWTEGGYTF. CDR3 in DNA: TGTGCCAGTAGTATTTGGACAGAGGGAGGCTACACCTTC. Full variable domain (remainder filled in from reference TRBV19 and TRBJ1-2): DGGITQSPKYLFRKEGQNVTLSCEQNLNHDAMYWYRQDPGQGLRLIYYSQIVNDFQKGDIAEGYSVSREKKESFPLTVTSAQKNPTAFYLCASSIWTEGGYTFGSGTRLTVV.

The CDR3 loop is CASSTGLNRPSGYTF. Written as DNA, the CDR3 is TGTGCCAGCAGTACGGGACTAAATCGTCCTTCGGGCTACACCTTC. The J gene is TRBJ1-2, the V gene TRBV28; TRBD1 might be the D (5 bases). V was pared by 5 bases and J by 8 bases, with 21 bases between. Per germline, CDR1 MDHEN and CDR2 SYDVKM. The CDR3 spans 15 residues.

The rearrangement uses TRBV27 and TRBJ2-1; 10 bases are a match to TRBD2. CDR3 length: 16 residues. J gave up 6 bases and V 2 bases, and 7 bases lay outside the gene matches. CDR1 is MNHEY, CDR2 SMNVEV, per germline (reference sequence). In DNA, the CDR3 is TGTGCCAGCAGTTTAAGCGGGCTAGCGGGAGTCAATGAGCAGTTCTTC. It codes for CASSLSGLAGVNEQFF.

The chain's CDR3 is CASSLGDRGPYGYTF. The CDR3 nucleotides read TGTGCCAGCAGCTTGGGGGACAGGGGGCCCTATGGCTACACCTTC. The chain recombines TRBV5-6 with TRBJ1-2; 12 bases agree with TRBD1. Germline values: CDR1 SGHDT, CDR2 YYEEEE. Trimming cost V 0 bases and J 4 bases; bases outside gene matches: 1. CDR3 length: 15 amino acids.

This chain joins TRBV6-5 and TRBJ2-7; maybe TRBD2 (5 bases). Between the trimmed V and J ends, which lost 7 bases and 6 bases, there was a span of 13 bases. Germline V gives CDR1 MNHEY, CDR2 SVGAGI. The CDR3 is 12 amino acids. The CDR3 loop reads CASKRDRGEQYF. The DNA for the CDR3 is TGTGCCAGCAAGAGGGATCGGGGCGAGCAGTACTTC.